This note documents a single TCR beta chain sequence. By sample share, this clonotype is medium-sized (0.01 to 0.1%). This receptor's antigen is unknown. No base qualities exist here, and no much larger clone lies one base off it. The library came from PCR. TCRdb names Illumina HiSeq 2000 as the instrument used. The public reads were reprocessed in TCRdb via fastp at Q25 and MiXCR, keeping in-frame beta chains. One record per CDR3 amino acid sequence lists the most common genes and DNA. Here the sample has over 15,000 distinct CDR3 sequences; roughly half occur a single time. Around two fifths of the sample is in the top ten clones. This record belongs to a study of tumor-infiltrating lymphocytes in oesophageal squamous cell carcinoma listed by TCRdb under 2016. The germline V and J ends show losses of 4 bases and 4 bases respectively, and no gene match explains 10 bases of the junction. The CDR3 numbers 15 residues from cysteine through phenylalanine. Only CDR3 DNA remains: 45 bases, in frame from the first base. CDR1 and CDR2 (MNHNS, SASEGT) derive from the germline V gene.

Recombination linked TRBV6-1 to TRBJ2-7, with 7 junctional bases fitting TRBD1. The sequence derives from a female donor with esophageal squamous cell carcinoma. The specimen was esophageal tumor tissue. The CDR3 corresponds to CASSVNLGQVYEQYF. The nucleotide sequence is given as TGTGCCAGCAGTGTAAACCTAGGACAGGTGTACGAGCAGTACTTC.